Presented here are 29 T cell receptor beta chains from one specimen sequenced in a study of OX40 agonist ivuxolimab in advanced cancers. Library creation used the immunoSEQ multiplex PCR assay. Held by TCRdb, this immuneACCESS table contains in-frame sequences only and omits some clones. Under half of the omission traces to an unresolved V gene where checked; the cause of the rest is unknown. The sample table lists 50,000 or so clones, around nine tenths of them with a count of one. 13% to 15% of the sample belongs to the ten largest clones. The sequenced sample was CD4+ or CD8+ T cells sorted from blood, obtained in a trial of the OX40 agonist ivuxolimab. All receptors derive from an adult with an advanced solid tumor such as melanoma, head and neck, liver or kidney cancer.

The chain couples TRBV5-1 to TRBJ2-3, with D maybe TRBD1 (6 bases). With 0 bases removed from V and 4 bases from J, the gap between germline ends came to 15 bases. Germline V CDR1 and CDR2: SGHRS, YFSETQ. There are 16 residues in the CDR3. CDR3 sequence: CASSLAKQGVADTQYF. As DNA, the CDR3 is TGCGCCAGCAGCTTGGCTAAACAGGGTGTAGCAGATACGCAGTATTTT.

The chain is built from TRBV6-1 and TRBJ1-5; no firm D call. The CDR3 covers 15 residues. The ends were cut back, 1 base at V and 0 bases at J, with 7 bases in the middle. The germline CDR1 and CDR2 sequences are MNHNS and SASEGT. CDR3 sequence: CASSEVRYSNQPQHF. The CDR3 coding sequence is TGTGCCAGCAGTGAAGTCCGGTATAGCAATCAGCCCCAGCATTTT.

This sequence joins TRBV6-1 and TRBJ2-1; weak D call: TRBD2 (5 bases). V was clipped by 7 bases and J by 6 bases, with 7 bases between them. In germline, CDR1 is MNHNS, CDR2 SASEGT. The CDR3 covers 11 residues. The CDR3 sequence: CASIGINEQFF. The CDR3 DNA sequence: TGTGCCAGCATCGGGATCAATGAGCAGTTCTTC.

The CDR3 DNA reads TGTGCCAGCAGCGTAGGGGCAATGGGCTCCTACGAGCAGTACTTC. Translating it yields CASSVGAMGSYEQYF. The rearrangement uses TRBV9 and TRBJ2-7; no reliable D call. The germline CDR1 and CDR2 sequences are SGDLS and YYNGEE. Trimming removed 0 bases from V and 0 bases from J, with 10 bases in between. The CDR3 is made up of 15 amino acids. The variable domain in full, with the rest retrieved from reference TRBV9 and TRBJ2-7, is DSGVTQTPKHLITATGQRVTLRCSPRSGDLSVYWYQQSLDQGLQFLIQYYNGEERAKGNILERFSAQQFPDLHSELNLSSLELGDSALYFCASSVGAMGSYEQYFGPGTRLTVT.

V is TRBV18 and J is TRBJ2-5; the D gene is possibly TRBD1 (5 bases). Trimming cost V 1 base and J 4 bases, with 13 bases left between them. Germline V gene lookup returns CDR1 KGHSH and CDR2 LQKENI. The CDR3 spans 15 residues. The CDR3 is CASSPQTGVGETQYF. DNA of the CDR3: TGTGCCAGCTCACCACAAACAGGTGTAGGAGAGACCCAGTACTTC. Looking up the rest from reference TRBV18 and TRBJ2-5 gives the full variable domain: NAGVMQNPRHLVRRRGQEARLRCSPMKGHSHVYWYRQLPEEGLKFMVYLQKENIIDESGMPKERFSAEFPKEGPSILRIQQVVRGDSAAYFCASSPQTGVGETQYFGPGTRLLVL.

This sequence joins TRBV2 and TRBJ2-4; no definite D call. V was shortened by 6 bases and J by 0 bases, with 21 bases between the two germline ends. This CDR3 spans 18 amino acids. The V gene's germline CDR1 is SNHLY and CDR2 FYNNEI. The CDR3 spells CASSRAVQSILAKNIQYF. DNA for the CDR3: TGTGCCAGCAGCCGAGCAGTTCAGAGTATACTAGCCAAAAACATTCAGTACTTC.

Note on this clone: Other DNA variants within this sample encode the same CDR3. The CDR3 DNA reads TGTGCCAGCAGCCTAGGCGGTACGGGGAATCAGCCCCAGCATTTT. Encoded protein: CASSLGGTGNQPQHF. The chain joins TRBV7-8 to TRBJ1-5; D unclear. The V gene lost 5 bases and the J gene lost 4 bases, with 15 bases spanning the gap. CDR3 length equals 15 residues. The germline V gene encodes CDR1 SGHVS and CDR2 FQNEAQ. Based on the CDR3 plus reference TRBV7-8 and TRBJ1-5, the full variable domain is GAGVSQSPRYKVAKRGQDVALRCDPISGHVSLFWYQQALGQGPEFLTYFQNEAQLDKSGLPSDRFFAERPEGSVSTLKIQRTQQEDSAVYLCASSLGGTGNQPQHFGDGTRLSIL.

This clone occurred a few times. The rearrangement uses TRBV27 and TRBJ2-7; D is perhaps TRBD1 (6 bases). The germline V gene has CDR1 MNHEY and CDR2 SMNVEV (reference sequence). Trimming removed 0 bases from V and 4 bases from J, with 10 bases in between. This CDR3 has 14 amino acids. The CDR3 DNA sequence: TGTGCCAGCAGTTTATCATGGGGGCAATACGAGCAGTACTTC. Protein product: CASSLSWGQYEQYF.

This chain connects TRBV28 to TRBJ2-1, with TRBD2 matching over 11 bases. V trimming: 3 bases; J trimming: 8 bases; junction bases outside the gene matches: 3. This CDR3 is 14 amino acids long. The germline V gene has CDR1 MDHEN and CDR2 SYDVKM. CDR3 nucleotides: TGTGCCAGCAGTTTTAGCGGGAGGGCTGATGAGCAGTTCTTC. Translated, it gives CASSFSGRADEQFF.

The chain couples TRBV5-1 to TRBJ2-7; the match to TRBD2 covers 8 bases. Trimming removed 4 bases from V and 2 bases from J; junction bases left unmatched: 8. The CDR3 spans 15 residues. Germline V lookup: CDR1 SGHRS, CDR2 YFSETQ. DNA of the CDR3: TGCGCCAGCAGCCCGAGCGGGAGCGGCCCCTACGAGCAGTACTTC. It encodes CASSPSGSGPYEQYF.

V and J are TRBV2 and TRBJ2-2; tentative D call: TRBD1 (5 bases). CDR1 is SNHLY, CDR2 FYNNEI, per germline. The CDR3 spans 13 residues. V dropped 7 bases and J dropped 3 bases, with 9 bases sitting between them. CDR3 sequence (DNA): TGTGCCAGCAAGACAGTAGACACCGGGGAGCTGTTTTTT. Translated: CASKTVDTGELFF. Full variable domain (missing parts from reference TRBV2 and TRBJ2-2): EPEVTQTPSHQVTQMGQEVILRCVPISNHLYFYWYRQILGQKVEFLVSFYNNEISEKSEIFDDQFSVERPDGSNFTLKIRSTKLEDSAMYFCASKTVDTGELFFGEGSRLTVL.

The chain has TRBV11-2 and TRBJ2-4; no clear D. Trimming took off 6 bases at V and 0 bases at J, with 15 bases between the two ends. The germline gives CDR1 SGHAT, CDR2 FQNNGV. This CDR3 region has 16 residues. The CDR3 protein is CASRSLINLAKNIQYF. DNA for the CDR3: TGTGCCAGCAGGTCCCTTATTAACCTAGCCAAAAACATTCAGTACTTC.

The J gene is TRBJ2-7, the V gene TRBV29-1; 8 positions match TRBD1. Germline assignment: CDR1 SQVTM and CDR2 ANQGSEA. V dropped 6 bases and J dropped 2; count of bases not matched to a gene: 3. There are 12 residues in the CDR3. The CDR3 DNA reads TGCAGCGTCCGGGACAGGACCTACGAGCAGTACTTC. Translation: CSVRDRTYEQYF.

V is TRBV7-3 and J is TRBJ2-7, with D possibly being TRBD1 or TRBD2 (6 bases each). V was cut by 3 bases and J by 5 bases, with 17 bases left in between. This CDR3 region has 15 residues. CDR1 is SGHTA, CDR2 FQGTGA, per germline. The CDR3: CASSLGGQEEDEQYF. The CDR3 DNA follows: TGTGCCAGCAGCTTGGGGGGCCAGGAAGAGGACGAGCAGTACTTC. Supplemented by reference TRBV7-3 and TRBJ2-7, the full variable domain reads GAGVSQTPSNKVTEKGKYVELRCDPISGHTALYWYRQSLGQGPEFLIYFQGTGAADDSGLPNDRFFAVRPEGSVSTLKIQRTERGDSAVYLCASSLGGQEEDEQYFGPGTRLTVT.

The chain is built from TRBV18 and TRBJ2-1, with TRBD2 matching over 8 bases. The CDR3 has 13 residues. V was pared by 3 bases and J by 15 bases, with 10 bases of the junction left unmatched. Looked up from germline, CDR1 is KGHSH and CDR2 is LQKENI. CDR3 sequence (DNA): TGTGCCAGCTCACCTTCGGGGGGACTAGAGTGGTTCTTC. This translates into CASSPSGGLEWFF.

The chain uses TRBV5-1 and TRBJ1-4; D gene ambiguous. Trimming removed 7 bases at V and 4 bases at J, with 17 bases between. CDR3 length: 15 amino acids. The germline CDR1 and CDR2 sequences are SGHRS and YFSETQ. The CDR3 bases are TGCGCCAGCTGTTTGGTGGGTGGAATTAATGAAAAACTGTTTTTT. Its protein product is CASCLVGGINEKLFF.

The genes are TRBV5-6 and TRBJ2-1; 8 bases map to TRBD1. The V and J ends lost 0 bases and 3 bases, in that order; junction bases with no gene match: 2. Germline V gene lookup returns CDR1 SGHDT and CDR2 YYEEEE. This CDR3 has 15 residues. The CDR3 loop is CASSLGTGSYNEQFF. The CDR3 DNA is TGTGCCAGCAGCTTGGGGACAGGGAGCTACAATGAGCAGTTCTTC. Full variable domain (missing parts from reference TRBV5-6 and TRBJ2-1): DAGVTQSPTHLIKTRGQQVTLRCSPKSGHDTVSWYQQALGQGPQFIFQYYEEEERQRGNFPDRFSGHQFPNYSSELNVNALLLGDSALYLCASSLGTGSYNEQFFGPGTRLTVL.

The chain combines TRBV23-1 with TRBJ2-7; D possibly matches TRBD1 or TRBD2 (5 bases each). TRBV23-1 falls under the ORF class, with uncertain function. The CDR3 is made up of 13 amino acids. V was pared by 10 bases and J by 0 bases, with 13 bases between. CDR3 residues: CATIGDGSYEQYF. The DNA of the CDR3 is TGCGCCACCATTGGGGACGGCTCCTACGAGCAGTACTTC.

The chain uses TRBV7-3 and TRBJ1-4; weak D call: TRBD1 (6 bases). The CDR3 length is 15 residues. The germline gives CDR1 SGHTA, CDR2 FQGTGA. V lost 5 bases and J lost 3, with 13 bases in between. The DNA of the CDR3 is TGTGCCAGCAGCCCCCCGGGGGGCCCTAATGAAAAACTGTTTTTT. Translating gives CASSPPGGPNEKLFF.

This clone was observed a few times. The gene calls are TRBV6-1 and TRBJ1-1; no clear D. V lost 7 bases and J 5 bases, leaving 11 bases between the germline ends. This CDR3 is 12 amino acids long. CDR1 MNHNS and CDR2 SASEGT come from the germline V gene. For the CDR3, the DNA is TGTGCCAGCAACCCGACGGTGACTGAAGCTTTCTTT. This codes for CASNPTVTEAFF.

The genes are TRBV19 and TRBJ1-6; 10 bases are a match to TRBD1. The V and J ends lost 5 bases and 10 bases, in that order; junction bases with no gene match: 8. The CDR3 is made up of 15 amino acids. The germline gives CDR1 LNHDA, CDR2 SQIVND (reference sequence). The CDR3 DNA reads as TGTGCCAGTAGTTGGTCGGGACAGGGGTACTCACCCCTCCACTTT. Its protein is CASSWSGQGYSPLHF.

CDR3 DNA: TGTGCCAGCTCACCCCTTATTAGCGGGGGTCAAGATACGCAGTATTTT. Translated, it gives CASSPLISGGQDTQYF. This chain connects TRBV18 to TRBJ2-3; 9 nucleotides line up with TRBD2. The germline gives CDR1 KGHSH, CDR2 LQKENI. The CDR3 contains 16 residues. The V segment lost 3 bases and the J segment 5 bases; nucleotides outside the gene matches: 9.

The chain couples TRBV5-1 to TRBJ1-3; no clear D. This CDR3 has 11 amino acids. Trimming removed 1 base from V and 5 bases from J, with 1 base in between. Germline CDR1 reads SGHRS; CDR2 reads YFSETQ. The CDR3 protein is CASSLRNTIYF. The CDR3 DNA follows: TGCGCCAGCAGCTTGCGAAACACCATATATTTT.

The rearrangement links TRBV6-1 to TRBJ2-1; tentatively, D is TRBD2 (5 bases). The CDR3 has 14 residues. Trimming stripped 6 bases from V and 8 bases from J, with 17 bases between. The germline CDR1 and CDR2 sequences are MNHNS and SASEGT. CDR3 DNA: TGTGCCAGCAGACAAAGGCACCCCGGGGATGAGCAGTTCTTC. This encodes CASRQRHPGDEQFF.

The CDR3 spells CASSPDGTGLYEQYF. The CDR3 DNA sequence: TGCGCCAGCAGCCCGGACGGGACAGGGCTCTACGAGCAGTACTTC. The chain carries TRBV5-1 and TRBJ2-7, with 9 bases matching TRBD1. This CDR3 region has 15 residues. Germline CDR1 reads SGHRS; CDR2 reads YFSETQ. The trim removed 4 bases at V and 3 bases at J, leaving 8 bases unmatched.

The chain carries TRBV5-1 and TRBJ2-3; 10 bases match TRBD1. V lost 0 bases, J lost 4 bases, and 5 bases stayed unmatched. The CDR3 contains 16 residues. The V gene's germline CDR1 is SGHRS and CDR2 YFSETQ. For the CDR3, the DNA is TGCGCCAGCAGCTTGGGTCGGGACAGGGGCGCAGATACGCAGTATTTT. Encoded protein: CASSLGRDRGADTQYF.

The V call is TRBV5-1, the J call TRBJ2-2; a weak D match, TRBD1 (5 bases). CDR1 and CDR2 (germline): SGHRS, YFSETQ. Trimming left V 3 bases short and J 3 bases short, with 12 bases between. This CDR3 region has 15 residues. CDR3 DNA sequence: TGCGCCAGCAGCTCCGGACACACGTACACCGGGGAGCTGTTTTTT. As protein: CASSSGHTYTGELFF.

The V gene is TRBV7-9, the J gene TRBJ2-2; D remains ambiguous. From germline, CDR1 is SEHNR and CDR2 FQNEAQ (reference sequence). The V gene lost 8 bases and the J gene lost 7 bases, with 8 bases spanning the gap. The CDR3 extends over 11 amino acids. The CDR3 DNA sequence: TGTGCCAGCTCGGAATACGGGGAGCTGTTTTTT. Encoded protein: CASSEYGELFF.

This chain joins TRBV11-2 and TRBJ2-7, with 9 positions matching TRBD1. The V gene's germline CDR1 is SGHAT and CDR2 FQNNGV. CDR3 length equals 14 residues. V gave up 3 bases and J gave up 7 bases; unmatched junction bases: 7. CDR3 nucleotide sequence: TGTGCCAGCAGCTTGGGGACAGGGATAGGGGAGCAGTACTTC. It encodes CASSLGTGIGEQYF.